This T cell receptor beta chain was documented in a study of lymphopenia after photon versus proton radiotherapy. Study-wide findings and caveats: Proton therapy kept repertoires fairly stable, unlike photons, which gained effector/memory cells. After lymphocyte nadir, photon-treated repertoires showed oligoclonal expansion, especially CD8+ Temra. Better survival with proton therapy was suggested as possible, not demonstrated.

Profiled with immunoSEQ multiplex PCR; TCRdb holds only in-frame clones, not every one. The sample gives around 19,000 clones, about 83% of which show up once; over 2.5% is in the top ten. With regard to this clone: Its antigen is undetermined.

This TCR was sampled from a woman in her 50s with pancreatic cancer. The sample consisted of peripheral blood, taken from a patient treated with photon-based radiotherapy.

The chain's CDR3 is CASRPGTENTEAFF. In DNA, the CDR3 is TGTGCCAGCAGACCCGGGACAGAGAACACTGAAGCTTTCTTT. The chain is built from TRBV7-9 and TRBJ1-1, with 7 bases identical to TRBD1. This CDR3 comprises 14 residues. Germline trimming cut 6 bases from V and 1 base from J; bases unmatched to any gene: 5. Germline assignment: CDR1 SEHNR and CDR2 FQNEAQ (reference sequence).